These 30 T cell receptor beta chains share one sample of origin, sequenced in a study of T cells in Graves' hyperthyroidism and ophthalmopathy. RNA transcripts served as the template for amplifying TCR beta CDR3 regions. The study used the HTBI primer set for a first-round RT-PCR of the TCR CDR3. TCRdb reprocessed the multiplex PCR reads via MiXCR and lists one record per CDR3 protein. The sample includes over 500,000 distinct CDR3 sequences, around 13% of them seen just once. The specimen sequenced was blood. The receptors originated from a woman aged 40-49 years with Graves' hyperthyroidism.

The chain combines TRBV12-3 or TRBV12-4 with TRBJ2-1; 10 bases are a match to TRBD1. The CDR3 sequence is 14 residues long. The trim removed 4 bases at V and 9 bases at J, leaving 6 bases unmatched. The CDR3 loop reads CASSSVGQGPEQFF. DNA of the CDR3: TGTGCCAGCAGTTCGGTGGGACAGGGGCCTGAGCAGTTCTTC.

There are a few counts of this clonotype. The J gene is TRBJ1-3, the V gene TRBV6-2 or TRBV6-3, with no clear D. CDR1 MNHEY and CDR2 SVGEGT come from the germline V gene. The ends were cut back, 5 bases at V and 0 bases at J, with 14 bases in the middle. CDR3 length equals 16 residues. The DNA for the CDR3 is TGTGCCAGCAGTCACGGGTCTACAGCCTCTGGAAACACCATATATTTT. It codes for CASSHGSTASGNTIYF.

The chain links TRBV19 to TRBJ2-1; a possible D gene is TRBD2 (6 bases). The V and J ends lost 8 bases and 12 bases respectively, with 17 bases between them. The CDR3 has 12 amino acids. CDR1 and CDR2 from the germline V gene are LNHDA and SQIVND (reference sequence). DNA for the CDR3: TGTGCCAGTTGCGGGACTTCGGAGGGGCAGTTCTTC. Residues: CASCGTSEGQFF.

This clonotype was picked up many times. The chain links TRBV27 to TRBJ2-5; 13 bases agree with TRBD2. Germline assignment: CDR1 MNHEY and CDR2 SMNVEV (reference sequence). Losses at the gene ends were 7 bases for V and 4 bases for J; bases not matched to a gene: 6. The CDR3 length is 15 residues. DNA of the CDR3: TGTGCCAGCAAACGGACTAGCGGGAGAGCAGAGACCCAGTACTTC. It encodes CASKRTSGRAETQYF.

At least ten counts were recorded for this clonotype. The V gene is TRBV6-1, the J gene TRBJ1-1; 9 nucleotides match TRBD1. CDR1 and CDR2 (germline): MNHNS, SASEGT. CDR3 size: 15 residues. J was trimmed by 1 base and V by 4 bases; bases with no gene match: 4. The CDR3 sequence is CASSAQGQGNTEAFF. CDR3 bases: TGTGCCAGCAGTGCCCAGGGACAGGGGAACACTGAAGCTTTCTTT.

This chain links TRBV7-9 with TRBJ1-2, with a tentative D call TRBD1 (5 bases). Germline V gene lookup returns CDR1 SEHNR and CDR2 FQNEAQ (reference sequence). The germline V and J ends were trimmed by 5 bases and 6 bases, with 19 bases remaining between them. This CDR3 comprises 15 residues. The DNA of the CDR3 is TGTGCCAGCAGCCCGACAGATGCCTTAGGGGATGGCTACACCTTC. This codes for CASSPTDALGDGYTF. The variable domain in full, completed from reference TRBV7-9 and TRBJ1-2, reads DTGVSQNPRHKITKRGQNVTFRCDPISEHNRLYWYRQTLGQGPEFLTYFQNEAQLEKSRLLSDRFSAERPKGSFSTLEIQRTEQGDSAMYLCASSPTDALGDGYTFGSGTRLTVV.

This chain joins TRBV7-8 and TRBJ2-1, with 10 bases lining up with TRBD2. The germline CDR1 and CDR2 sequences are SGHVS and FQNEAQ. The CDR3 consists of 15 residues. The ends lost 5 bases at V and 8 bases at J; junction bases unmatched: 9. DNA for the CDR3: TGTGCCAGCAGCGTCCCTAGCGGGAGTGTCTATGAGCAGTTCTTC. Protein product: CASSVPSGSVYEQFF.

This clonotype was seen at least ten times. The J gene is TRBJ2-1, the V gene TRBV11-2; TRBD2 matches 8 bases. CDR3 length equals 16 residues. Trimming took 1 base from V and 5 from J; bases not matched to a gene: 7. The germline CDR1 and CDR2 sequences are SGHAT and FQNNGV. This CDR3 is CASSLVGTRVDNEQFF. For the CDR3, the DNA is TGTGCCAGCAGCTTAGTAGGGACTAGGGTGGACAATGAGCAGTTCTTC. Full variable domain (rest looked up from reference TRBV11-2 and TRBJ2-1): EAGVAQSPRYKIIEKRQSVAFWCNPISGHATLYWYQQILGQGPKLLIQFQNNGVVDDSQLPKDRFSAERLKGVDSTLKIQPAKLEDSAVYLCASSLVGTRVDNEQFFGPGTRLTVL.

This clonotype was counted ten times or more. The J gene is TRBJ1-3, the V gene TRBV3-1; tentatively, D is TRBD1 (5 bases). Germline V lookup: CDR1 LGHDT, CDR2 YNNKEL (reference sequence). V was cut by 4 bases and J by 0 bases, with 10 bases left in between. This CDR3 contains 15 residues. The CDR3 spells CASSPIDSSGNTIYF. The CDR3 DNA reads TGTGCCAGCAGCCCTATCGACAGCTCTGGAAACACCATATATTTT.

The chain recombines TRBV19 with TRBJ2-1, with 7 bases aligning to TRBD1. Germline V gene data show CDR1 as LNHDA and CDR2 as SQIVND (reference sequence). The CDR3 runs to 17 residues. J gave up 0 bases and V 1 base, and 6 bases lay outside the gene matches. The CDR3 loop reads CASSIGTGLRSYNEQFF. CDR3 in DNA: TGTGCCAGTAGTATAGGGACAGGATTACGCTCCTACAATGAGCAGTTCTTC.

In this sample, this clonotype turned up many times. This chain connects TRBV18 to TRBJ2-5; 7 nucleotides align to TRBD1. CDR3 length equals 14 residues. V lost 4 bases to trimming and J lost 1 base; unmatched junction nucleotides: 3. Germline CDR1 KGHSH, CDR2 LQKENI. CDR3 region: CASSQGQAQETQYF. The CDR3 DNA reads as TGTGCCAGCTCACAAGGACAGGCCCAAGAGACCCAGTACTTC.

This clonotype came up many times. The rearrangement uses TRBV7-9 and TRBJ2-7; 9 positions match TRBD1. The CDR3 runs to 16 residues. Trimming took 5 bases from V and 0 from J; bases not matched to a gene: 8. Germline CDR1 and CDR2: SEHNR and FQNEAQ (reference sequence). The CDR3 bases are TGTGCCAGCAGCGGTCGACAGGGGGTAAGCTCCTACGAGCAGTACTTC. Translation: CASSGRQGVSSYEQYF.

To note about this clonotype: The junction departs from the called germline gene at one end, perhaps through a read error. The chain joins TRBV2 to TRBJ2-7; 7 nucleotides line up with TRBD2. This CDR3 contains 16 residues. Germline CDR1 SNHLY, CDR2 FYNNEI. The CDR3: CASSLYQKSGIDDQYF. The CDR3, as DNA: TGTGCCAGCAGCTTATATCAAAAAAGCGGGATAGACGACCAGTACTTC.

The V call is TRBV4-1, the J call TRBJ2-3; 8 bases are a match to TRBD2. V lost 0 bases and J lost 1; bases outside the gene matches: 6. From germline, CDR1 is MGHRA and CDR2 YSYEKL. The length of the CDR3 is 17 residues. CDR3 nucleotide sequence: TGCGCCAGCAGCCAAGACCCGGCGGGAGGACGCACAGATACGCAGTATTTT. Its protein is CASSQDPAGGRTDTQYF.

The chain links TRBV29-1 to TRBJ2-7, with a possible D match to TRBD1 (6 bases). Germline V lookup: CDR1 SQVTM, CDR2 ANQGSEA. Trimming removed 7 bases at V and 4 bases at J, with 26 bases between. The CDR3 length is 16 residues. The DNA for the CDR3 is TGCAGCGCCTCGATGGGGGCAACGACCCTCAAATACGAGCAGTACTTC. Protein product: CSASMGATTLKYEQYF.

There are many counts of this clonotype. The DNA of the CDR3 is TGTGCCAGCAGCTTTGGCAGCTACAATGAGCAGTTCTTC. This sequence encodes CASSFGSYNEQFF. V gene TRBV12-3 or TRBV12-4 combines with J gene TRBJ2-1; D unresolved. V lost 6 bases to trimming and J lost 3 bases, with 9 bases between them. The CDR3 totals 13 residues.

This clonotype occurred many times. The genes are TRBV30 and TRBJ1-5, with no clear D. This CDR3 spans 13 amino acids. The germline CDR1 and CDR2 sequences are GTSNPN and SVGIG (reference sequence). Trimming cost V 1 base and J 7 bases, with 11 bases left between them. In DNA, the CDR3 is TGTGCCTGGAGTGCGCAAGGCACCCAGCCCCAGCATTTT. Translating gives CAWSAQGTQPQHF.

A few counts support this clonotype. V and J are TRBV20-1 and TRBJ2-3; 10 bases align to TRBD1. Germline V lookup: CDR1 DFQATT, CDR2 SNEGSKA (reference sequence). This CDR3 contains 13 residues. V was pared by 6 bases and J by 5 bases, with 5 bases of the junction left unmatched. The CDR3 sequence: CSAQGQGLDTQYF. In nucleotides, the CDR3 is TGCAGTGCGCAGGGACAGGGGTTAGATACGCAGTATTTT.

This clonotype was detected many times. V usage is TRBV18 and J usage is TRBJ2-7; 10 positions match TRBD1. The CDR3 has 17 amino acids. V lost 0 bases and J lost 4; bases outside the gene matches: 9. The germline V gene encodes CDR1 KGHSH and CDR2 LQKENI. The CDR3 nucleotides are TGTGCCAGCTCACCACCCCTTTCCGGGACAGGGGTTTACGAGCAGTACTTC. It is translated as CASSPPLSGTGVYEQYF.

At least ten counts were recorded for this clonotype. The chain has TRBV5-1 and TRBJ2-1; possibly TRBD2 for D (5 bases). CDR1 is SGHRS and CDR2 is YFSETQ in the germline V gene. The CDR3 covers 17 residues. Trimming stripped 2 bases from V and 0 bases from J, with 15 bases between. DNA of the CDR3: TGCGCCAGCAGCTTCTCCAGGCTAGCAGCCTCCTACAATGAGCAGTTCTTC. This sequence encodes CASSFSRLAASYNEQFF.

Comment on this clonotype: Being one base from a much bigger clone, this may be a read error. The V and J genes are TRBV2 and TRBJ2-6; 8 bases agree with TRBD2. CDR1 and CDR2 from the germline V gene are SNHLY and FYNNEI. CDR3 length: 17 amino acids. Written as DNA, the CDR3 is TGTGCCAGCAGAAGGACTAGCTCGAGCTCTGGGGCCAACGTCCCGACTTTC. This sequence encodes CASRRTSSSSGANVPTF.

The rearrangement links TRBV10-3 to TRBJ2-2, with D perhaps matching TRBD2 (5 bases). Germline V gives CDR1 ENHRY, CDR2 SYGVKD. Trimming stripped 6 bases from V and 2 bases from J, with 10 bases between. The CDR3 sequence is 14 residues long. The CDR3 reads CAIRPGLNTGELFF. The CDR3 nucleotides read TGTGCCATCAGACCGGGATTAAACACCGGGGAGCTGTTTTTT.

This clonotype occurred a few times. The genes are TRBV28 and TRBJ2-1; 7 nucleotides line up with TRBD2. J lost 2 bases, V lost 1 base, and 5 bases had no gene match. In germline, CDR1 is MDHEN, CDR2 SYDVKM. The CDR3 covers 16 residues. This chain's CDR3 is CASSLSGGSTYNEQFF. The CDR3 DNA follows: TGTGCCAGCAGTTTATCTGGCGGGAGCACCTACAATGAGCAGTTCTTC.

V and J are TRBV20-1 and TRBJ2-7, with a possible D match to TRBD2 (6 bases). The germline CDR1 and CDR2 sequences are DFQATT and SNEGSKA (reference sequence). There are 14 residues in the CDR3. V was trimmed by 6 bases and J by 3 bases, leaving 18 bases between them. The CDR3 loop is CSATKEGLHYEQYF. The CDR3 DNA sequence: TGCAGTGCCACTAAGGAGGGGCTTCACTACGAGCAGTACTTC.

This clonotype appeared many times. The chain carries TRBV6-1 and TRBJ2-1; D is unresolved. Deletions cut 7 bases from V and 6 bases from J, with 19 bases between. The CDR3 runs 15 residues. CDR1 is MNHNS and CDR2 is SASEGT in the germline V gene. CDR3 residues: CASILSGEVANEQFF. CDR3 sequence (DNA): TGTGCCAGCATCCTTTCAGGAGAGGTGGCCAATGAGCAGTTCTTC.

This CDR3 is CATSVPGAGELFF. Here the CDR3 DNA reads TGTGCCACCAGTGTTCCGGGGGCCGGGGAGCTGTTTTTT. This sequence joins TRBV7-8 and TRBJ2-2, with TRBD2 as a possible D gene (6 bases). Germline V CDR1 and CDR2: SGHVS, FQNEAQ. Trimming took off 10 bases at V and 6 bases at J, with 15 bases between the two ends. The length of the CDR3 is 13 residues.

At least ten counts were recorded for this clonotype. The V call is TRBV30, the J call TRBJ2-4, with 10 bases matching TRBD1. V lost 3 bases, J lost 5 bases, and 7 bases stayed unmatched. In germline, CDR1 is GTSNPN, CDR2 SVGIG (reference sequence). There are 15 residues in the CDR3. CDR3 in amino acids: CAWSPGQGRENIQYF. CDR3 DNA: TGTGCCTGGAGCCCGGGACAGGGGAGGGAAAACATTCAGTACTTC. The full variable domain, rest sourced from reference TRBV30 and TRBJ2-4, is SQTIHQWPATLVQPVGSPLSLECTVEGTSNPNLYWYRQAAGRGLQLLFYSVGIGQISSEVPQNLSASRPQDRQFILSSKKLLLSDSGFYLCAWSPGQGRENIQYFGAGTRLSVL.

CDR3 region: CASRAEGPSNQPQHF. The CDR3 bases are TGTGCCAGCCGCGCCGAGGGTCCCAGCAATCAGCCCCAGCATTTT. V usage is TRBV6-1 and J usage is TRBJ1-5; D unclear. CDR3 length: 15 residues. CDR1 and CDR2 (germline): MNHNS, SASEGT. The germline V and J ends were trimmed by 8 bases and 1 base, with 15 bases remaining between them.

The table lists this clonotype with many counts. The chain is built from TRBV2 and TRBJ2-1; TRBD2 matches at 11 bases. This CDR3 is 17 amino acids long. Trimming removed 4 bases from V and 7 bases from J; junction bases left unmatched: 12. Germline CDR1 is SNHLY and CDR2 is FYNNEI. The CDR3 loop is CASSVQTSGIFQNEQFF. For the CDR3, the DNA is TGTGCCAGCAGTGTTCAGACTAGCGGGATCTTTCAGAATGAGCAGTTCTTC.

This clonotype was seen a few times. Written as DNA, the CDR3 is TGCGCCAGCAGCCCCCTCAGTGGAGATACGCAGTATTTT. This sequence encodes CASSPLSGDTQYF. The chain is built from TRBV4-1 and TRBJ2-3; D unclear. Germline V gene sequence: CDR1 MGHRA, CDR2 YSYEKL. V lost 4 bases and J lost 5, with 10 bases in between. This CDR3 is built from 13 residues.